These T cell receptor beta chains were read from a single sample in a study of tumor-infiltrating lymphocytes in primary liver carcinoma. One entry per CDR3 protein, called by TCRdb with MiXCR from the multiplex PCR reads. The sample lists roughly 45,000 distinct CDR3 sequences, just over 70% occurring once. The material sequenced was liver tumor tissue from sampling region 5. These receptors were obtained from a man aged 35-49 years with primary liver carcinoma and hepatitis B virus infection. Each CDR3 is given with its conserved first and last residue. D genes are given only for firm matches.

j_gene | v_gene | d_gene | CDR3aa
TRBJ1-6 | TRBV4-1 | TRBD1 | CDSSQQGSALNSPLRF
TRBJ2-1 | TRBV5-4 | TRBD2 | CASSLRAGGRNEQFF
TRBJ2-7 | TRBV11-2 | TRBD2 | CDSSPGEGEHYF
TRBJ1-2 | TRBV10-3 | NA | CAISESGHRSATNYGYTF
TRBJ2-5 | TRBV29-1 | NA | CSVSWGGATNVETQYF
TRBJ2-2 | TRBV12-3/TRBV12-4 | NA | CGSSPGTGNTGELFF
TRBJ1-1 | TRBV7-3 | NA | CASSSEGHFNEAFF
TRBJ2-7 | TRBV29-1 | NA | CSVDDQEATLSYEQYF
TRBJ2-3 | TRBV6-6 | NA | CASSYVGDGTDTQCF
TRBJ2-7 | TRBV5-1 | NA | CASSLVAGHDKQYF
TRBJ2-5 | TRBV12-3/TRBV12-4 | NA | CASSYDQETQYF
TRBJ2-5 | TRBV28 | NA | CATSPRSDQETQYF
TRBJ2-7 | TRBV6-5 | NA | CASSSWTGDRPYEQYF